Following are 21 T cell receptor beta chains from one sample sequenced in a study of PD-1 blockade in classical Hodgkin lymphoma. The protocol was immunoSEQ multiplex PCR, while the TCRdb copy is restricted to in-frame clones and leaves out a portion. Of just under 30,000 clones detected, about 70% appear once; the ten largest clones hold 4%. After autologous stem cell transplantation all patients relapsed, and prior brentuximab vedotin exposure differed between cohorts. The sequences come from peripheral blood mononuclear cells (PBMCs), collected before the second cycle of nivolumab. The receptors originated from a human donor with classical Hodgkin lymphoma.

This chain uses TRBV28 with TRBJ1-1, with 7 bases matching TRBD1. V trimming: 4 bases; J trimming: 4 bases; junction bases outside the gene matches: 9. Germline V gives CDR1 MDHEN, CDR2 SYDVKM. The CDR3 spans 15 residues. CDR3 nucleotide sequence: TGTGCCAGCAGTTCCTCCGGGGCAGGGGGCACTGAAGCTTTCTTT. Its protein product is CASSSSGAGGTEAFF.

The chain uses TRBV6-1 and TRBJ2-7, with 7 bases matching TRBD1. J was trimmed by 9 bases and V by 3 bases; bases with no gene match: 17. In germline, CDR1 is MNHNS, CDR2 SASEGT. This CDR3 has 16 residues. The CDR3 DNA follows: TGTGCCAGCAGTGACCACGGGACAGTACCCGGCGAGGGGCAGTACTTC. Translating gives CASSDHGTVPGEGQYF.

The chain combines TRBV6-5 with TRBJ1-1; tentative D call: TRBD1 (5 bases). Trimming removed 9 bases from V and 3 bases from J, with 11 bases in between. Germline lookup yields CDR1 MNHEY and CDR2 SVGAGI. This CDR3 region has 12 residues. The CDR3 protein is CASQGGYTEAFF. In DNA form, the CDR3 reads TGTGCCAGTCAGGGTGGGTACACTGAAGCTTTCTTT.

The count of this clone is one. J is TRBJ1-4 and V is TRBV7-9; the D gene is possibly TRBD1 (5 bases). Germline CDR1 SEHNR, CDR2 FQNEAQ (reference sequence). The CDR3 extends over 15 amino acids. Trimming removed 2 bases from V and 1 base from J, with 8 bases in between. The CDR3 reads CASSLRQGTNEKLFF. The CDR3 region has the DNA TGTGCCAGCAGCTTAAGGCAGGGAACTAATGAAAAACTGTTTTTT.

This chain uses TRBV5-1 with TRBJ2-5, with 9 positions matching TRBD2. Germline lookup yields CDR1 SGHRS and CDR2 YFSETQ. The CDR3 spans 15 residues. Trimming removed 0 bases from V and 2 bases from J; junction bases left unmatched: 2. CDR3 coding DNA: TGCGCCAGCAGCTTGGGTCTAGCGGGACAAGAGACCCAGTACTTC. Protein product: CASSLGLAGQETQYF. The variable domain in full, with the rest retrieved from reference TRBV5-1 and TRBJ2-5, is KAGVTQTPRYLIKTRGQQVTLSCSPISGHRSVSWYQQTPGQGLQFLFEYFSETQRNKGNFPGRFSGRQFSNSRSEMNVSTLELGDSALYLCASSLGLAGQETQYFGPGTRLLVL.

This rearrangement joins TRBV2 to TRBJ1-5; tentatively, D is TRBD1 (6 bases). Deletions cut 4 bases from V and 3 bases from J, with 16 bases between. Per germline, CDR1 SNHLY and CDR2 FYNNEI. CDR3 length: 16 residues. DNA for the CDR3: TGTGCCAGCAGTGGACCAACAGGGTCTACCAATCAGCCCCAGCATTTT. Translating gives CASSGPTGSTNQPQHF.

This CDR3 is CASSWFLGSAQETQYF. CDR3 DNA: TGTGCCAGTAGTTGGTTCTTGGGGTCGGCCCAAGAGACCCAGTACTTC. This chain joins TRBV19 and TRBJ2-5; no firm D call. The CDR3 runs to 16 residues. V was pared by 5 bases and J by 1 base, with 17 bases between. The germline CDR1 and CDR2 sequences are LNHDA and SQIVND (reference sequence). Full variable domain (rest looked up from reference TRBV19 and TRBJ2-5): DGGITQSPKYLFRKEGQNVTLSCEQNLNHDAMYWYRQDPGQGLRLIYYSQIVNDFQKGDIAEGYSVSREKKESFPLTVTSAQKNPTAFYLCASSWFLGSAQETQYFGPGTRLLVL.

This clone ranks as medium-sized (0.01 to 0.1%). The chain combines TRBV6-1 with TRBJ1-1; the D gene is possibly TRBD1 (5 bases). The V and J ends lost 4 bases and 4 bases respectively, with 19 bases between them. Per the germline V gene, CDR1 is MNHNS and CDR2 is SASEGT. This CDR3 spans 16 amino acids. The DNA for the CDR3 is TGTGCCAGCAGTGTTTTCAACTCGGGGGAGAGCACTGAAGCTTTCTTT. Amino acids: CASSVFNSGESTEAFF.

V usage is TRBV2 and J usage is TRBJ2-3; perhaps D is TRBD1 or TRBD2 (5 bases each). Trimming removed 5 bases from V and 0 bases from J, with 12 bases in between. This CDR3 is 15 amino acids long. CDR1 is SNHLY, CDR2 FYNNEI, per germline. The CDR3 loop reads CASSRDQLSTDTQYF. The DNA for the CDR3 is TGTGCCAGCAGTCGGGACCAACTAAGCACAGATACGCAGTATTTT.

This chain connects TRBV6-5 to TRBJ1-1, with D unresolved. The CDR3 is made up of 15 amino acids. V lost 4 bases to trimming and J lost 2 bases, with 14 bases between them. Per germline, CDR1 MNHEY and CDR2 SVGAGI. CDR3 region: CASSFSIRINTEAFF. The CDR3 region has the DNA TGTGCCAGCAGTTTCTCAATAAGGATCAACACTGAAGCTTTCTTT.

CDR3 sequence (DNA): TGCGCCAGCAGCCAATCTTACCCTACTGTAGGCTATGGCTACACCTTC. The encoded protein is CASSQSYPTVGYGYTF. The chain carries TRBV4-3 and TRBJ1-2, with no clear D. The length of the CDR3 is 16 residues. Germline CDR1 reads LGHNA; CDR2 reads YSLEER. V was shortened by 2 bases and J by 4 bases, with 17 bases between the two germline ends.

The chain combines TRBV28 with TRBJ2-1; no definite D call. From germline, CDR1 is MDHEN and CDR2 SYDVKM. This CDR3 has 11 amino acids. V was pared by 8 bases and J by 2 bases, with 4 bases between. CDR3 residues: CASRAYNEQFF. DNA of the CDR3: TGTGCCAGCCGGGCCTACAATGAGCAGTTCTTC. Variable domain in full (rest from reference TRBV28 and TRBJ2-1): DVKVTQSSRYLVKRTGEKVFLECVQDMDHENMFWYRQDPGLGLRLIYFSYDVKMKEKGDIPEGYSVSREKKERFSLILESASTNQTSMYLCASRAYNEQFFGPGTRLTVL.

This clone was counted only a few times. This rearrangement joins TRBV11-3 to TRBJ1-1; possibly TRBD1 for D (5 bases). CDR3 size: 14 residues. Trimming took 5 bases from V and 6 from J, leaving 16 bases between them. Germline V CDR1 and CDR2: SGHNT, YENEEA. The CDR3 sequence is CASSPPGQKAEAFF. The CDR3 DNA follows: TGTGCCAGCAGCCCCCCAGGGCAGAAGGCTGAAGCTTTCTTT.

V is TRBV6-4 and J is TRBJ1-3; perhaps TRBD1 as D (5 bases). The CDR3 consists of 19 residues. Germline CDR1 and CDR2: MRHNA and SNTAGT. V was trimmed by 1 base and J by 0 bases, leaving 19 bases between them. The CDR3 loop is CASSDFGAGTGPSGNTIYF. The DNA of the CDR3 is TGTGCCAGCAGTGACTTCGGTGCGGGGACGGGGCCCTCTGGAAACACCATATATTTT.

The table lists this clone with a few counts. The chain couples TRBV6-6 to TRBJ2-7, with 7 bases that match TRBD1. V gave up 8 bases and J gave up 3 bases; unmatched junction bases: 4. The CDR3 runs 12 residues. Germline V gene sequence: CDR1 MNHNY, CDR2 SVGAGI (reference sequence). The CDR3 protein is CASARDSYEQYF. DNA for the CDR3: TGTGCCAGCGCCCGGGACAGCTACGAGCAGTACTTC.

The chain has TRBV5-1 and TRBJ2-5; no reliable D call. Per the germline V gene, CDR1 is SGHRS and CDR2 is YFSETQ. Trimming stripped 4 bases from V and 5 bases from J, with 15 bases between. The CDR3 totals 14 residues. This CDR3 reads CASSPRPLVETQYF. CDR3 nucleotides: TGCGCCAGCAGCCCCCGGCCCCTCGTGGAGACCCAGTACTTC.

The rearrangement joins TRBV7-2 to TRBJ2-1; D is perhaps TRBD1 or TRBD2 (5 bases each). With 1 base removed from V and 4 bases from J, the gap between germline ends came to 14 bases. Germline CDR1 and CDR2: SGHTA and FQGNSA. CDR3 length: 16 residues. CDR3 sequence reads: CASSLVGVYSYNEQFF. For the CDR3, the DNA is TGTGCCAGCAGCTTAGTGGGGGTCTACTCTTACAATGAGCAGTTCTTC.

CDR3 in DNA: TGTGCCAGCAGTACGGACTACGAGCAGTACTTC. As protein: CASSTDYEQYF. The chain links TRBV28 to TRBJ2-7; D is unclear. Germline values: CDR1 MDHEN, CDR2 SYDVKM. The CDR3 spans 11 residues. Trimming took 5 bases from V and 3 from J, leaving 5 bases between them.

The chain recombines TRBV4-3 with TRBJ1-2; D uncertain. The V and J ends lost 0 bases and 6 bases respectively, with 11 bases between them. The CDR3 consists of 14 residues. Looked up from germline, CDR1 is LGHNA and CDR2 is YSLEER. The CDR3 is CASSQDAGPDGYTF. CDR3 DNA: TGCGCCAGCAGCCAAGATGCAGGACCAGATGGCTACACCTTC.

This clone was seen a single time. The V call is TRBV11-2, the J call TRBJ2-2; D call uncertain. Germline V gene data show CDR1 as SGHAT and CDR2 as FQNNGV. Between the trimmed V and J ends, which lost 5 bases and 4 bases, there was a span of 14 bases. This CDR3 spans 15 amino acids. CDR3 loop: CASSPRFDPTGELFF. CDR3 DNA: TGTGCCAGCAGCCCCCGCTTTGACCCCACCGGGGAGCTGTTTTTT.

The chain employs TRBV6-1 and TRBJ2-7; 8 positions agree with TRBD1. Germline V gene data show CDR1 as MNHNS and CDR2 as SASEGT. This CDR3 has 13 residues. J gave up 4 bases and V 11 bases, and 10 bases lay outside the gene matches. CDR3 region: CAGSQGASYEQYF. CDR3 nucleotide sequence: TGTGCCGGCTCGCAGGGGGCCTCTTACGAGCAGTACTTC.